The 8 T cell receptor beta chains reported below all come from one sample, sequenced in a study of siplizumab effects on memory and regulatory T cells. The data were produced by immunoSEQ multiplex PCR, yet TCRdb's version contains in-frame clones alone and is incomplete. The repertoire holds some 88,000 clones, with 80% to 90% as singletons. Sequencing was performed on CD4+ T cells sorted from blood. These receptors originate from a human donor in good health.

The gene calls are TRBV5-1 and TRBJ2-5; tentatively, D is TRBD2 (6 bases). The V and J ends lost 0 bases and 2 bases respectively, with 8 bases between them. Germline V gene sequence: CDR1 SGHRS, CDR2 YFSETQ. The CDR3 totals 14 residues. CDR3 in DNA: TGCGCCAGCAGCTTGGGTGGGACTCAAGAGACCCAGTACTTC. This codes for CASSLGGTQETQYF. The variable domain in full, completed from reference TRBV5-1 and TRBJ2-5, reads KAGVTQTPRYLIKTRGQQVTLSCSPISGHRSVSWYQQTPGQGLQFLFEYFSETQRNKGNFPGRFSGRQFSNSRSEMNVSTLELGDSALYLCASSLGGTQETQYFGPGTRLLVL.

The chain joins TRBV5-4 to TRBJ2-3, with 13 positions matching TRBD2. The CDR3 length is 15 residues. CDR1 and CDR2 (germline): SGHNT, YYREEE (reference sequence). The trim removed 5 bases at V and 4 bases at J, leaving 4 bases unmatched. For the CDR3, the DNA is TGTGCCAGCAGGAGGACTAGCGGGAGCCCAGATACGCAGTATTTT. Encoded protein: CASRRTSGSPDTQYF. Combining the CDR3 with reference TRBV5-4 and TRBJ2-3 gives the whole variable domain ETGVTQSPTHLIKTRGQQVTLRCSSQSGHNTVSWYQQALGQGPQFIFQYYREEENGRGNFPPRFSGLQFPNYSSELNVNALELDDSALYLCASRRTSGSPDTQYFGPGTRLTVL.

V gene TRBV6-6 combines with J gene TRBJ2-4; no definite D call. The CDR3 sequence is 14 residues long. The germline V gene has CDR1 MNHNY and CDR2 SVGAGI (reference sequence). The germline V and J ends were trimmed by 2 bases and 4 bases, with 9 bases remaining between them. The CDR3 sequence: CASSYPGRKNIQYF. CDR3 in DNA: TGTGCCAGCAGTTACCCCGGGCGGAAAAACATTCAGTACTTC.

The chain is built from TRBV6-6 and TRBJ1-1, with D possibly being TRBD1 (5 bases). The CDR3 is 15 residues long. Trimming took 2 bases from V and 1 from J, leaving 11 bases between them. CDR1 and CDR2 (germline): MNHNY, SVGAGI (reference sequence). CDR3 sequence: CASSYLRDGNTEAFF. CDR3 in DNA: TGTGCCAGCAGTTACCTCCGGGACGGGAACACTGAAGCTTTCTTT.

J is TRBJ2-4 and V is TRBV7-9; the D gene is possibly TRBD2 (6 bases). CDR1 SEHNR and CDR2 FQNEAQ come from the germline V gene (reference sequence). CDR3 size: 15 residues. Trimming pared 3 bases from V and 3 bases from J, leaving 12 bases between. CDR3 protein: CASSFRRADKNIQYF. CDR3 DNA: TGTGCCAGCAGCTTTCGGAGGGCCGACAAAAACATTCAGTACTTC.

This chain connects TRBV27 to TRBJ1-1; no reliable D call. Trimming removed 5 bases from V and 0 bases from J, with 7 bases in between. Per germline, CDR1 MNHEY and CDR2 SMNVEV (reference sequence). The CDR3 length is 13 residues. CDR3 DNA: TGTGCCAGCAGTACCGGACTGAACACTGAAGCTTTCTTT. Translating gives CASSTGLNTEAFF.

The chain joins TRBV7-3 to TRBJ1-1; D remains ambiguous. The CDR3 covers 14 residues. The ends were cut back, 5 bases at V and 1 base at J, with 11 bases in the middle. Looked up from germline, CDR1 is SGHTA and CDR2 is FQGTGA. The chain's CDR3 is CASSPGRGNTEAFF. Written as DNA, the CDR3 is TGTGCCAGCAGCCCAGGCCGGGGGAACACTGAAGCTTTCTTT.

The chain recombines TRBV9 with TRBJ1-6; D ambiguous. CDR1 is SGDLS and CDR2 is YYNGEE in the germline V gene. Trimming shortened V by 4 bases and J by 5 bases, and 19 bases separated the two germline ends. This CDR3 comprises 17 residues. CDR3 DNA sequence: TGTGCCAGCAGCCCCTTCTTCCGGCCCGACGATAATTCACCCCTCCACTTT. The encoded protein is CASSPFFRPDDNSPLHF. Full variable domain (remainder filled in from reference TRBV9 and TRBJ1-6): DSGVTQTPKHLITATGQRVTLRCSPRSGDLSVYWYQQSLDQGLQFLIQYYNGEERAKGNILERFSAQQFPDLHSELNLSSLELGDSALYFCASSPFFRPDDNSPLHFGNGTRLTVT.